This T cell receptor beta chain was retrieved from a study of cytomegalovirus exposure and HLA in healthy donors. Use of 60 Vbeta and 13 Jbeta primers characterized the PCR. The data were produced by immunoSEQ multiplex PCR, yet TCRdb's version contains in-frame clones alone and is incomplete. The table includes 130,000 to 150,000 clones, around two thirds detected once. This clone was counted between two and nine times. The V end lost 4 bases, the J end lost 4 bases, and 14 bases lay between the germline ends. The CDR3 spans 14 residues. CDR1 is SGDLS, CDR2 YYNGEE, per germline. The specimen sequenced was PBMCs. This clonotype originated in a man younger than 35 in good health and CMV-seropositive. V is TRBV9 and J is TRBJ1-1; the D gene is possibly TRBD1 (6 bases). DNA of the CDR3: TGTGCCAGCAGCACCCTGGCAGGGGTCACTGAAGCTTTCTTT. It encodes CASSTLAGVTEAFF.